These 17 T cell receptor beta chains were all obtained from the same sample, sequenced in a study of shared clonotypes between healthy human individuals. The table came from immunoSEQ multiplex PCR; TCRdb's copy has only in-frame clones and leaves some out. Of about 480,000 clones in the sample, roughly 85% were seen once. The sample comprised PBMCs. These receptors originate from a woman in her thirties or forties in good health. Some clones in this sample may be carry-over from other donors' samples.

The V and J genes are TRBV10-3 and TRBJ2-7; 12 bases match TRBD2. Trimming took 6 bases from V and 3 from J; bases not matched to a gene: 0. CDR1 is ENHRY and CDR2 is SYGVKD in the germline V gene. This CDR3 comprises 13 residues. CDR3 amino acids: CAIRTSGSYEQYF. The DNA for the CDR3 is TGTGCCATCAGGACTAGCGGGAGCTACGAGCAGTACTTC.

The gene calls are TRBV7-7 and TRBJ2-3; 10 nucleotides match TRBD2. The junction had 5 bases not matched to a gene; V was cut back by 5 bases and J by 6 bases. Germline CDR1 SSHAT, CDR2 FNYEAQ (reference sequence). There are 14 residues in the CDR3. Here the CDR3 reads CASSPSGSGDTQYF. The CDR3 bases are TGTGCCAGCAGCCCTAGCGGGAGTGGGGATACGCAGTATTTT.

This chain links TRBV7-2 with TRBJ2-7, with 13 positions matching TRBD2. Germline CDR1 reads SGHTA; CDR2 reads FQGNSA. The CDR3 extends over 14 amino acids. The V segment lost 5 bases and the J segment 7 bases; nucleotides outside the gene matches: 5. The chain's CDR3 is CASSKLAGGGEQYF. The CDR3 DNA reads TGTGCCAGCAGCAAACTAGCGGGAGGGGGTGAGCAGTACTTC. Complete variable domain (other parts from reference TRBV7-2 and TRBJ2-7): GAGVSQSPSNKVTEKGKDVELRCDPISGHTALYWYRQSLGQGLEFLIYFQGNSAPDKSGLPSDRFSAERTGGSVSTLTIQRTQQEDSAVYLCASSKLAGGGEQYFGPGTRLTVT.

This clone appeared a few times. This chain joins TRBV9 and TRBJ1-2; 8 nucleotides agree with TRBD1. CDR1 and CDR2 from the germline V gene are SGDLS and YYNGEE. The CDR3 loop spans 14 amino acids. Unmatched junction bases numbered 5, after V lost 0 bases and J lost 7 bases. CDR3 in amino acids: CASSVAGGSGGYTF. The DNA for the CDR3 is TGTGCCAGCAGCGTAGCAGGGGGCTCAGGTGGCTACACCTTC.

The chain recombines TRBV14 with TRBJ1-1; the D is unclear. This CDR3 has 14 residues. CDR1 and CDR2 from the germline V gene are SGHDN and FVKESK. The V and J ends lost 0 bases and 11 bases respectively, with 16 bases between them. The CDR3 nucleotides read TGTGCCAGCAGCCAAGATATCACTGGAGCTAGGGCTTTCTTT. It translates to CASSQDITGARAFF.

The chain uses TRBV19 and TRBJ2-7; D perhaps matches TRBD2 (6 bases). This CDR3 has 14 amino acids. Germline assignment: CDR1 LNHDA and CDR2 SQIVND (reference sequence). The V and J ends lost 5 bases and 4 bases respectively, with 15 bases between them. The CDR3 DNA reads as TGTGCCAGTAGTCCCGCGGGACGGACGTACGAGCAGTACTTC. Its translation is CASSPAGRTYEQYF.

V and J are TRBV6-5 and TRBJ1-2; no definite D call. Deletions cut 0 bases from V and 1 base from J, with 3 bases between. The CDR3 length is 13 residues. In germline, CDR1 is MNHEY, CDR2 SVGAGI. As DNA, the CDR3 is TGTGCCAGCAGTTACTCCCGTAACTATGGCTACACCTTC. Its protein is CASSYSRNYGYTF.

V usage is TRBV29-1 and J usage is TRBJ1-2; perhaps TRBD1 as D (6 bases). Trimming pared 1 base from V and 8 bases from J, leaving 23 bases between. The CDR3 loop spans 16 amino acids. Germline V gene lookup returns CDR1 SQVTM and CDR2 ANQGSEA. The CDR3 region has the DNA TGCAGCGTTGAAGTTTTGGGGGGCAGGGCCTTAGGAGGCTACACCTTC. Protein product: CSVEVLGGRALGGYTF.

V usage is TRBV4-3 and J usage is TRBJ1-3; unclear D gene. The CDR3 loop spans 16 amino acids. Germline V lookup: CDR1 LGHNA, CDR2 YSLEER. The V end was cut by 0 bases, the J end by 1 base, with 10 bases between. CDR3 amino acids: CASSQDPPSSGNTIYF. The DNA for the CDR3 is TGCGCCAGCAGCCAAGATCCACCGTCTTCTGGAAACACCATATATTTT.

This chain links TRBV6-5 with TRBJ2-1; D not certain. Germline loops: CDR1 MNHEY, CDR2 SVGAGI. The CDR3 is 14 amino acids. The V end lost 2 bases, the J end lost 5 bases, and 10 bases lay between the germline ends. The CDR3 sequence is CASSYALTDNEQFF. Here the CDR3 DNA reads TGTGCCAGCAGTTACGCACTGACCGACAATGAGCAGTTCTTC.

The gene calls are TRBV18 and TRBJ1-1; D may be TRBD1 (6 bases). Between the trimmed V and J ends, which lost 0 bases and 10 bases, there was a span of 9 bases. Per the germline V gene, CDR1 is KGHSH and CDR2 is LQKENI. The CDR3 consists of 12 residues. This chain's CDR3 is CASSPPRGAAFF. Here the CDR3 DNA reads TGTGCCAGCTCACCACCCAGGGGCGCAGCTTTCTTT.

This chain connects TRBV9 to TRBJ1-1; D is uncertain. The CDR3 spans 17 residues. Germline V gene data show CDR1 as SGDLS and CDR2 as YYNGEE. V lost 0 bases to trimming and J lost 2 bases, with 17 bases between them. The CDR3 protein is CASSVGAGSDGNTEAFF. As DNA, the CDR3 is TGTGCCAGCAGCGTAGGAGCCGGGAGTGACGGAAACACTGAAGCTTTCTTT.

The chain links TRBV28 to TRBJ2-1; D gene ambiguous. V was cut by 2 bases and J by 0 bases, with 14 bases left in between. CDR3 length: 17 residues. The germline V gene encodes CDR1 MDHEN and CDR2 SYDVKM. The DNA of the CDR3 is TGTGCCAGCAGTTTAGGTGGCTTCCCGAGCTCCTACAATGAGCAGTTCTTC. It translates to CASSLGGFPSSYNEQFF.

This clone was seen ten or more times. The chain recombines TRBV6-1 with TRBJ2-4; TRBD2 is a possible D gene (6 bases). Germline assignment: CDR1 MNHNS and CDR2 SASEGT. V was pared by 2 bases and J by 6 bases, with 11 bases between. The CDR3 has 14 amino acids. Here the CDR3 DNA reads TGTGCCAGCAGTGAAAAGGCGGAGGGAAACATTCAGTACTTC. This gives the protein CASSEKAEGNIQYF.

The rearrangement uses TRBV29-1 and TRBJ2-3; maybe TRBD2 (6 bases). Germline CDR1 reads SQVTM; CDR2 reads ANQGSEA. This CDR3 is built from 16 residues. Trimming removed 1 base at V and 1 base at J, with 15 bases between. CDR3 sequence (DNA): TGCAGCGTTGAAGGGGTGGGCGGGACCGGCACAGATACGCAGTATTTT. This gives the protein CSVEGVGGTGTDTQYF.

In its sample, this clone was seen many times. The chain is built from TRBV27 and TRBJ2-2, with 8 bases lining up with TRBD1. The CDR3 runs to 13 residues. Trimming cost V 7 bases and J 6 bases; bases outside gene matches: 4. Germline-derived CDR1 and CDR2 are MNHEY and SMNVEV (reference sequence). CDR3 DNA sequence: TGTGCCAGCAAGACAGGGGAATCCGGGGAGCTGTTTTTT. It translates to CASKTGESGELFF.

V is TRBV7-2 and J is TRBJ2-5, with TRBD1 identical over 7 bases. CDR3 length equals 15 residues. Germline V gene sequence: CDR1 SGHTA, CDR2 FQGNSA. Trimming took 3 bases from V and 5 from J; bases not matched to a gene: 9. CDR3 coding DNA: TGTGCCAGCAGCTTGGGGCCCAGGGGGTGGGAGACCCAGTACTTC. It is translated as CASSLGPRGWETQYF. The full variable domain, rest sourced from reference TRBV7-2 and TRBJ2-5, is GAGVSQSPSNKVTEKGKDVELRCDPISGHTALYWYRQSLGQGLEFLIYFQGNSAPDKSGLPSDRFSAERTGGSVSTLTIQRTQQEDSAVYLCASSLGPRGWETQYFGPGTRLLVL.